Following are 32 T cell receptor beta chains from one sample sequenced in a study of T-cell memory formation after mild COVID-19. TCRdb re-called the 5' RACE reads with MiXCR, one entry per CDR3 protein. The table shows 380,000 or so distinct CDR3 sequences, with 13% to 15% occurring only once. Sequenced sample: PBMCs or a T cell subset sorted from them (not recorded which). Every receptor here comes from a man aged 18 to 30 who had mild COVID-19 (a few samples of this study predate the infection). Cell type and time point are not known.

This clonotype was seen more than once but under ten times. This chain uses TRBV7-2 with TRBJ2-1, with 11 bases lining up with TRBD1. Per the germline V gene, CDR1 is SGHTA and CDR2 is FQGNSA. CDR3 size: 15 residues. Trimming cost V 1 base and J 6 bases; bases outside gene matches: 2. The CDR3 region has the DNA TGTGCCAGCAGCTTAGGCGGGACAGGGGGCAATGAGCAGTTCTTC. Translating it yields CASSLGGTGGNEQFF.

In nucleotides, the CDR3 is TGTGCCACCAGTGGCCCGGGGGCGGCTGAAGCTTTCTTT. Its translation: CATSGPGAAEAFF. The rearrangement joins TRBV24-1 to TRBJ1-1; weak D call: TRBD1 (6 bases). This CDR3 contains 13 residues. With 5 bases removed from V and 6 bases from J, the gap between germline ends came to 12 bases. Germline CDR1 and CDR2: KGHDR and SFDVKD.

The chain couples TRBV7-8 to TRBJ2-7, with D perhaps matching TRBD2 (5 bases). V was shortened by 8 bases and J by 2 bases, with 19 bases between the two germline ends. CDR1 and CDR2 from the germline V gene are SGHVS and FQNEAQ. The CDR3 length is 15 residues. In DNA form, the CDR3 reads TGTGCCAGCGCCGGGCGGGCGGATGTTGCCTACGAGCAGTACGTC. Residues: CASAGRADVAYEQYV.

V and J are TRBV4-2 and TRBJ1-1; TRBD1 might be the D (5 bases). V lost 3 bases, J lost 8 bases, and 25 bases lay in between. Germline V gene sequence: CDR1 LGHNA, CDR2 YNFKEQ. The CDR3 totals 17 residues. CDR3 nucleotide sequence: TGTGCCAGCAGCCATCCCGTCCTTGGGGCTAATCCGGTGGAAGCTTTCTTT. It yields the protein CASSHPVLGANPVEAFF.

The genes are TRBV10-3 and TRBJ1-5, with D hard to call. Per the germline V gene, CDR1 is ENHRY and CDR2 is SYGVKD. The CDR3 runs to 14 residues. The V end lost 7 bases, the J end lost 2 bases, and 12 bases lay between the germline ends. The CDR3 nucleotides are TGTGCCATCACCTCGGAGGCCGGCAATCAGCCCCAGCATTTT. Protein product: CAITSEAGNQPQHF.

V gene TRBV18 combines with J gene TRBJ1-5; tentative D call: TRBD1 (6 bases). The V and J ends lost 3 bases and 2 bases respectively, with 11 bases between them. Per germline, CDR1 KGHSH and CDR2 LQKENI. The CDR3 extends over 15 amino acids. The CDR3 here is CASSPWGGRNQPQHF. CDR3 sequence (DNA): TGTGCCAGCTCACCTTGGGGGGGCCGCAATCAGCCCCAGCATTTT.

The rearrangement uses TRBV3-1 and TRBJ2-6, with TRBD2 as a possible D gene (5 bases). Trimming pared 6 bases from V and 3 bases from J, leaving 9 bases between. CDR1 is LGHDT, CDR2 YNNKEL, per germline (reference sequence). This CDR3 has 14 residues. The CDR3 DNA sequence: TGTGCCAGCAGGGTTGGAGGTGGGGCCAACGTCCTGACTTTC. Translating it yields CASRVGGGANVLTF.

The V and J genes are TRBV5-5 and TRBJ2-7, with 8 bases lining up with TRBD1. In germline, CDR1 is SGHKS, CDR2 YYEKEE (reference sequence). The V gene end was trimmed by 4 bases and the J gene end by 6 bases; junction bases not matched to a gene: 9. The CDR3 contains 14 residues. The CDR3 is CASSNGQGLGEQYV. The CDR3 region has the DNA TGTGCCAGCAGCAACGGACAGGGTTTGGGCGAGCAGTACGTC.

This sequence joins TRBV4-1 and TRBJ1-2; D gene unclear. The V gene's germline CDR1 is MGHRA and CDR2 YSYEKL. CDR3 size: 14 residues. The V gene lost 0 bases and the J gene lost 4 bases, with 9 bases spanning the gap. CDR3 sequence (DNA): TGCGCCAGCAGCCAAGAAGGAGGTGCCTATGGCTACACCTTC. This encodes CASSQEGGAYGYTF.

Only a few counts were recorded for this clonotype. The rearrangement joins TRBV27 to TRBJ1-5; D call uncertain. CDR3 length: 13 amino acids. V was clipped by 5 bases and J by 1 base, with 6 bases between them. Germline V gives CDR1 MNHEY, CDR2 SMNVEV (reference sequence). CDR3 region: CASSLLSNQPQHF. CDR3 in DNA: TGTGCCAGCAGTCTCCTGAGCAATCAGCCCCAGCATTTT.

The chain combines TRBV3-2 with TRBJ2-1; the table's TRBD1 call for D was not verified on the DNA. TRBV3-2 is a pseudogene segment. The CDR3 has 13 residues. Written as DNA, the CDR3 is TGTGCCAGCAGCGGCAGGGGGCGAGGTGAGCAGTTCTTC. Protein sequence: CASSGRGRGEQFF.

In its sample, this clonotype was seen once. This chain's CDR3 is CASSWRGGNTIYF. The CDR3 DNA sequence: TGCGCCAGCAGCTGGAGAGGGGGAAACACCATATATTTT. The chain has TRBV5-1 and TRBJ1-3; D unclear. With 3 bases removed from V and 4 bases from J, the gap between germline ends came to 8 bases. CDR3 length: 13 residues. CDR1 is SGHRS and CDR2 is YFSETQ in the germline V gene.

The gene calls are TRBV12-3 or TRBV12-4 and TRBJ2-2; 7 nucleotides agree with TRBD2. CDR3 length equals 15 residues. Unmatched junction bases numbered 10, after V lost 6 bases and J lost 6 bases. This CDR3 is CASSKDRDYSGELFF. The CDR3 DNA reads TGTGCCAGCAGCAAAGACCGGGACTATTCCGGGGAGCTGTTTTTT.

This clonotype has only a few counts. CDR3 DNA sequence: TGTGCCAGCAGCTCCTCCCGGAAAACGTATGGCTACACCTTC. Translated: CASSSSRKTYGYTF. The chain employs TRBV7-2 and TRBJ1-2; D is undetermined. This CDR3 has 14 residues. The germline gives CDR1 SGHTA, CDR2 FQGNSA. Trimming left V 4 bases short and J 5 bases short, with 14 bases between. The full variable domain, in which reference TRBV7-2 and TRBJ1-2 provide the parts outside the CDR3, is GAGVSQSPSNKVTEKGKDVELRCDPISGHTALYWYRQSLGQGLEFLIYFQGNSAPDKSGLPSDRFSAERTGGSVSTLTIQRTQQEDSAVYLCASSSSRKTYGYTFGSGTRLTVV.

Ten or more counts support this clonotype. This chain links TRBV5-1 with TRBJ2-3; 13 bases are a match to TRBD2. The V gene's germline CDR1 is SGHRS and CDR2 YFSETQ. V shed 4 bases and J 0 bases; nucleotides not matched to a gene: 2. The CDR3 contains 16 residues. CDR3 DNA: TGCGCCAGCAGCCCGGGACTAGCGGGAAGCACAGATACGCAGTATTTT. Protein: CASSPGLAGSTDTQYF.

This sequence joins TRBV5-1 and TRBJ2-7; the D gene is possibly TRBD1 (6 bases). The CDR3 is 15 residues long. The V end lost 3 bases, the J end lost 0 bases, and 13 bases lay between the germline ends. Looked up from germline, CDR1 is SGHRS and CDR2 is YFSETQ. Written as DNA, the CDR3 is TGCGCCAGCAGCTCCGGCCCGGACAGCTCCTACGAGCAGTACTTC. Its protein product is CASSSGPDSSYEQYF.

This clonotype was counted between two and nine times. The J gene is TRBJ2-2, the V gene TRBV5-6; 8 positions agree with TRBD2. The CDR3 totals 17 residues. Germline V gene lookup returns CDR1 SGHDT and CDR2 YYEEEE. Trimming took 0 bases from V and 4 from J; bases not matched to a gene: 8. CDR3 sequence reads: CASSLDGGGHFTGELFF. CDR3 DNA: TGTGCCAGCAGCTTGGATGGCGGGGGGCATTTCACCGGGGAGCTGTTTTTT.

This clonotype was seen a few times. This sequence joins TRBV19 and TRBJ1-2, with a tentative D call TRBD1 (5 bases). The germline V gene encodes CDR1 LNHDA and CDR2 SQIVND (reference sequence). Between the trimmed V and J ends, which lost 3 bases and 4 bases, there was a span of 9 bases. The CDR3 loop spans 13 amino acids. CDR3 loop: CASSIGGTYGYTF. CDR3 bases: TGTGCCAGTAGTATTGGAGGGACCTATGGCTACACCTTC.

This chain links TRBV29-1 with TRBJ2-3; tentative D call: TRBD2 (7 bases). Germline-derived CDR1 and CDR2 are SQVTM and ANQGSEA. V dropped 6 bases and J dropped 1 base, with 14 bases sitting between them. The CDR3 covers 14 residues. CDR3 region: CSVKGGIRTDTQYF. In DNA form, the CDR3 reads TGCAGCGTAAAGGGGGGGATCCGCACAGATACGCAGTATTTT.

This clonotype occurred once. V and J are TRBV7-2 and TRBJ2-5, with unresolved D. CDR1 is SGHTA and CDR2 is FQGNSA in the germline V gene. This CDR3 comprises 13 residues. V lost 1 base and J 5 bases, leaving 8 bases between the germline ends. In nucleotides, the CDR3 is TGTGCCAGCAGCTTAGGCGTTTCGGAGACCCAGTACTTC. This gives the protein CASSLGVSETQYF.

V usage is TRBV12-3 or TRBV12-4 and J usage is TRBJ2-7; 7 bases line up with TRBD2. The CDR3 has 16 amino acids. V was clipped by 4 bases and J by 0 bases; unmatched bases: 9. The CDR3 nucleotides read TGTGCCAGCAGTTCCTGGGGGGGTGGGAGCTCCTACGAGCAGTACTTC. It yields the protein CASSSWGGGSSYEQYF.

This clonotype was counted many times. This chain connects TRBV5-1 to TRBJ1-1; D is perhaps TRBD1 (5 bases). The CDR3 spans 15 residues. Germline values: CDR1 SGHRS, CDR2 YFSETQ. V lost 4 bases, J lost 0 bases, and 13 bases lay in between. This chain's CDR3 is CASSPLTALNTEAFF. As DNA, the CDR3 is TGCGCCAGCAGCCCTTTGACAGCCTTGAACACTGAAGCTTTCTTT.

The chain has TRBV20-1 and TRBJ2-3, with 11 positions matching TRBD2. The trim removed 5 bases at V and 2 bases at J, leaving 9 bases unmatched. The CDR3 runs to 16 residues. Germline V gene lookup returns CDR1 DFQATT and CDR2 SNEGSKA (reference sequence). The CDR3 protein is CSALPLLAGDTDTQYF. The CDR3 bases are TGCAGTGCTCTACCTTTACTAGCGGGGGACACAGATACGCAGTATTTT.

This clonotype was found many times. V usage is TRBV18 and J usage is TRBJ1-1; TRBD1 is a possible D gene (6 bases). CDR1 is KGHSH, CDR2 LQKENI, per germline. CDR3 length equals 16 residues. V shed 1 base and J shed 2 bases, with 14 bases lying between them. In DNA form, the CDR3 reads TGTGCCAGCTCACCACAAACAGGGCTGGGTAACACTGAAGCTTTCTTT. Translation gives CASSPQTGLGNTEAFF.

The chain has TRBV6-4 and TRBJ1-5; TRBD1 might be the D (5 bases). The V gene lost 6 bases and the J gene lost 1 base, with 13 bases spanning the gap. Germline V gives CDR1 MRHNA, CDR2 SNTAGT. The CDR3 covers 15 residues. The CDR3: CASRTDPRSNQPQHF. In DNA, the CDR3 is TGTGCCAGCAGGACAGACCCCCGGAGCAATCAGCCCCAGCATTTT.

The rearrangement links TRBV7-3 to TRBJ1-1, with D unclear. This CDR3 has 13 residues. Trimming took 5 bases from V and 5 from J, leaving 12 bases between them. Germline V gives CDR1 SGHTA, CDR2 FQGTGA. CDR3 DNA sequence: TGTGCCAGCAGCCCCGGCCCGGGGACTGAAGCTTTCTTT. Its translation: CASSPGPGTEAFF.

The rearrangement uses TRBV7-6 and TRBJ1-2, with D uncertain. The V end lost 3 bases, the J end lost 6 bases, and 14 bases lay between the germline ends. CDR3 length equals 14 residues. CDR1 is SGHVS, CDR2 FNYEAQ, per germline. The CDR3 loop is CASSFGGVEDGYTF. The CDR3 nucleotides are TGTGCCAGCAGCTTCGGCGGCGTTGAAGATGGCTACACCTTC.

This sequence joins TRBV5-1 and TRBJ2-2; a possible D gene is TRBD1 (6 bases). Germline values: CDR1 SGHRS, CDR2 YFSETQ. The V gene lost 4 bases and the J gene lost 1 base, with 11 bases spanning the gap. This CDR3 region has 15 residues. CDR3 in amino acids: CASSLRTVNTGELFF. The CDR3, as DNA: TGCGCCAGCAGCCTACGGACAGTGAACACCGGGGAGCTGTTTTTT.

V is TRBV11-2 and J is TRBJ1-1; no firm D call. Deletions cut 0 bases from V and 3 bases from J, with 11 bases between. The V gene's germline CDR1 is SGHAT and CDR2 FQNNGV. CDR3 length equals 15 residues. The chain's CDR3 is CASSLELRRDTEAFF. For the CDR3, the DNA is TGTGCCAGCAGCTTAGAGCTACGAAGGGACACTGAAGCTTTCTTT.

This clonotype was detected only a few times. The gene calls are TRBV5-1 and TRBJ2-3, with D tentatively TRBD2 (5 bases). Trimming took off 0 bases at V and 5 bases at J, with 7 bases between the two ends. Germline CDR1 is SGHRS and CDR2 is YFSETQ. This CDR3 has 13 residues. The CDR3 region is CASSLDEGDTQYF. The CDR3 nucleotides read TGCGCCAGCAGCTTGGACGAGGGAGATACGCAGTATTTT.

The V gene is TRBV18, the J gene TRBJ1-5, with D unresolved. In germline, CDR1 is KGHSH, CDR2 LQKENI. The CDR3 is made up of 14 amino acids. V shed 2 bases and J shed 5 bases, with 10 bases lying between them. The CDR3 region has the DNA TGTGCCAGCTCACCATTCAGGCAAGATCAGCCCCAGCATTTT. This codes for CASSPFRQDQPQHF.

This clonotype was seen at least ten times. The J gene is TRBJ1-2, the V gene TRBV7-8; D uncertain. Trimming shortened V by 0 bases and J by 7 bases, and 15 bases separated the two germline ends. The CDR3 extends over 15 amino acids. CDR1 SGHVS and CDR2 FQNEAQ come from the germline V gene. The CDR3 sequence is CASSLAAGTYPGYTF. CDR3 coding DNA: TGTGCCAGCAGCTTAGCGGCAGGCACGTATCCTGGCTACACCTTC.